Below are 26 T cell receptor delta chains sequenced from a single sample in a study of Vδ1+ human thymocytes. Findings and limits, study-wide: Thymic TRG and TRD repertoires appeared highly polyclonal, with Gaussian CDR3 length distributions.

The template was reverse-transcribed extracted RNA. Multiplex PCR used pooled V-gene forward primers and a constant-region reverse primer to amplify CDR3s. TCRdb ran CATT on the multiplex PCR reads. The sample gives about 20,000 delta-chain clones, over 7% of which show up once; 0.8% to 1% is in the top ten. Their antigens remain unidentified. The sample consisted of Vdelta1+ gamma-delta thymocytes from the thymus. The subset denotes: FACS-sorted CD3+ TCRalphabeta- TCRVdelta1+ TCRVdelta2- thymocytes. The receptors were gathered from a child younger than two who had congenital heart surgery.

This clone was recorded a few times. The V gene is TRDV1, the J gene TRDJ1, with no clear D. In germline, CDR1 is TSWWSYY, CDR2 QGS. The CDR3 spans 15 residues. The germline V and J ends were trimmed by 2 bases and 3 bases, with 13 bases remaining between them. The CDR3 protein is CALGEVTRSPDKLIF. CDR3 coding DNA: TGTGCTCTTGGGGAAGTTACCAGGAGTCCCGATAAACTCATCTTT.

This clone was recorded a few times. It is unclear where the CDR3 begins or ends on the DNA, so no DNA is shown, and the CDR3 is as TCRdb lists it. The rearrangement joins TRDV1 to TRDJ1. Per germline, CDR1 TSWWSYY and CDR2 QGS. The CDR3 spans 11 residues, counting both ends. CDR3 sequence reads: CALCNTDKLIF.

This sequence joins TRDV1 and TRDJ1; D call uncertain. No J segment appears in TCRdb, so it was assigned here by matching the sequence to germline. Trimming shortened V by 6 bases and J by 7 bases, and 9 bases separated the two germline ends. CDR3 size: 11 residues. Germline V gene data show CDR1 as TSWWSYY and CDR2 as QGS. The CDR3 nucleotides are TGTGCTCTTGGTGGCATAGGTAAACTCATCTTT. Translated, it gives CALGGIGKLIF.

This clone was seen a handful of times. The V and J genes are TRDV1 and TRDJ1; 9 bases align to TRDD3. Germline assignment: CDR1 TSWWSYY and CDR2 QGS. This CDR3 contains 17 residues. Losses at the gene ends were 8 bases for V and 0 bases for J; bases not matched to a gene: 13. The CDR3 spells CALSAFCTGGNTDKLIF. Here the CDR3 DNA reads TGTGCTCTTTCGGCATTCTGTACTGGGGGAAACACCGATAAACTCATCTTT.

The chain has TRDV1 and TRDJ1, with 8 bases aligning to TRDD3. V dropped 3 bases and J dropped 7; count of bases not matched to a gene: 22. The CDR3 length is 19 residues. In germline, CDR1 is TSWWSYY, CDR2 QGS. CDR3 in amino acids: CALGDRGLPATGGDTKLIF. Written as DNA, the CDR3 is TGTGCTCTTGGGGACCGGGGGCTTCCCGCTACTGGGGGGGACACTAAACTCATCTTT.

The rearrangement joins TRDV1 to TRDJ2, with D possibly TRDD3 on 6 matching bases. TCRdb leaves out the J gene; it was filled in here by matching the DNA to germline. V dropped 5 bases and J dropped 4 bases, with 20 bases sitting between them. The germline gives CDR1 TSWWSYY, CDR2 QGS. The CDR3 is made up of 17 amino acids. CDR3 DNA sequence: TGTGCTCTTGGGCTATGGGGGGTCCCCCGGGGGACAGCACAACTCTTCTTT. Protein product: CALGLWGVPRGTAQLFF.

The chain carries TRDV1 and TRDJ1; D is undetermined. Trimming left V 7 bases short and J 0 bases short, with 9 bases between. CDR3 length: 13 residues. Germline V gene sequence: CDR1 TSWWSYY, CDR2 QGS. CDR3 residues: CALVCSYTDKLIF. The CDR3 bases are TGTGCTCTTGTCTGTTCGTACACCGATAAACTCATCTTT.

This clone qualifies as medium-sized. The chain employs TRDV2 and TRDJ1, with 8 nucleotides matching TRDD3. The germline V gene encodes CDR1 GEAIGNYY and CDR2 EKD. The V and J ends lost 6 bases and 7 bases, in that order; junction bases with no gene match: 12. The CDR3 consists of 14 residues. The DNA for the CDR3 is TGTGCCTGTACTTACCCGGGGGATATTCTTAAACTCATCTTT. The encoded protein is CACTYPGDILKLIF.

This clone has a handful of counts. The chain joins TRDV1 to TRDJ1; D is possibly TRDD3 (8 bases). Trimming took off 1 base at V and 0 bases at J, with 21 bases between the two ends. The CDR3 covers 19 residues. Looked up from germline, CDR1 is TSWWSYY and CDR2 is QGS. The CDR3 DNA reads TGTGCTCTTGGGGAACGGTCCTTGTTCCTACTGGGGGACACCGATAAACTCATCTTT. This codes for CALGERSLFLLGDTDKLIF.

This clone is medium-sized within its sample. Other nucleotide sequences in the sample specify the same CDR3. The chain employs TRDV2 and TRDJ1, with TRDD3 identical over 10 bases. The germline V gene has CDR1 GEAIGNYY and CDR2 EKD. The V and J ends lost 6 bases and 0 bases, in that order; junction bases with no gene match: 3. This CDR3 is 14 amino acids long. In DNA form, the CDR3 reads TGTGCCTGTAATTGGGGGATACACACCGATAAACTCATCTTT. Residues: CACNWGIHTDKLIF.

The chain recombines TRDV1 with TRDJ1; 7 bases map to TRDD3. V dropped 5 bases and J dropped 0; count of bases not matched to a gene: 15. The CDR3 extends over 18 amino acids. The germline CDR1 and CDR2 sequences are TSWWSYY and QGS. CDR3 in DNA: TGTGCTCTTGGGAACTATGTCGTGGGGGACCCTTACACCGATAAACTCATCTTT. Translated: CALGNYVVGDPYTDKLIF.

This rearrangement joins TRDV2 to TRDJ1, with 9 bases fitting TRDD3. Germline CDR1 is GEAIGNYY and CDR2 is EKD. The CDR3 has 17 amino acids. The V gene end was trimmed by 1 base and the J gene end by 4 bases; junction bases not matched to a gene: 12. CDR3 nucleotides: TGTGCCTGTGACACACTGGGGGACCCTTGTGGGTTCGATAAACTCATCTTT. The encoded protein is CACDTLGDPCGFDKLIF.

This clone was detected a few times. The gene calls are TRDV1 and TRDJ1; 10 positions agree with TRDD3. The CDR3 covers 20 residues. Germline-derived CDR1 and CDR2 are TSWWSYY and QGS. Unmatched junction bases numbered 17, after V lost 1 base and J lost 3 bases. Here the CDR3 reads CALGEPHTGGWSRYADKLIF. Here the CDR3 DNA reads TGTGCTCTTGGGGAACCACATACTGGGGGATGGTCCCGATACGCCGATAAACTCATCTTT.

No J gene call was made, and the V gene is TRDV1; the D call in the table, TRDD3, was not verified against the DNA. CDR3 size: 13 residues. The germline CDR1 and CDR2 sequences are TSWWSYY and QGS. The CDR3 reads CALGEPHITALIF. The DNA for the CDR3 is TGTGCTCTTGGGGAACCCCACATAACCGCCCTCATCTTT.

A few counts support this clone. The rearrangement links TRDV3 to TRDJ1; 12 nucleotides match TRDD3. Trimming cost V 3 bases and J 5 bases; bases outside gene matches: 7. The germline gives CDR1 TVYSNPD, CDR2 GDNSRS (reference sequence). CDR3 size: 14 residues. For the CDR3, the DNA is TGTGCCTTGGCCCTGGGGGATACGCGGGATAAACTCATCTTT. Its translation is CALALGDTRDKLIF. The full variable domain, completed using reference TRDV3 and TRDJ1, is CDKVTQSSPDQTVASGSEVVLLCTYDTVYSNPDLFWYRIRPDYSFQFVFYGDNSRSEGADFTQGRFSVKHILTQKAFHLVISPVRTEDSATYYCALALGDTRDKLIFGKGTRVTVEP.

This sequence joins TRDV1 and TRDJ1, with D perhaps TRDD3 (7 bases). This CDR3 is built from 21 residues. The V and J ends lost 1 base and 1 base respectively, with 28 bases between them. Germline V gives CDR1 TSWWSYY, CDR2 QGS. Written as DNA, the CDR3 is TGTGCTCTTGGGGAACCGAGCTTAAGCCTTCCCCCGTACTGGGGCACCGATAAACTCATCTTT. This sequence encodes CALGEPSLSLPPYWGTDKLIF.

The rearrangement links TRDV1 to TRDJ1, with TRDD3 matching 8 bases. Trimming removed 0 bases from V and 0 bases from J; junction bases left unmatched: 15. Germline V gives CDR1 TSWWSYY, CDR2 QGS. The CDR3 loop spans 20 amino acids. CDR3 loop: CALGELNPRGDNLNTDKLIF. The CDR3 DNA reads TGTGCTCTTGGGGAACTAAACCCACGGGGGGATAATCTGAACACCGATAAACTCATCTTT.

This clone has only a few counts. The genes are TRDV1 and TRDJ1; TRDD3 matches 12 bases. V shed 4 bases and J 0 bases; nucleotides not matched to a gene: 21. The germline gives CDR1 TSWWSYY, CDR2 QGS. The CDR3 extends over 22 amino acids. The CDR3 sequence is CALGVPFPTYWGIQSYTDKLIF. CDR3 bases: TGTGCTCTTGGGGTTCCCTTCCCAACTTACTGGGGGATACAATCCTACACCGATAAACTCATCTTT.

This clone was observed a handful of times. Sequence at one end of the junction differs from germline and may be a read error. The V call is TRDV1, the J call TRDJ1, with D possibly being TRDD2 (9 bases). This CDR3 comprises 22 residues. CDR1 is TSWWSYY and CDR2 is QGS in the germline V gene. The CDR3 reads CALGAVGPSYYWGPLYTDKPIF. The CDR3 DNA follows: TGTGCTCTTGGGGCCGTAGGGCCTTCCTACTACTGGGGGCCCCTTTACACCGATAAACCCATCTTT.

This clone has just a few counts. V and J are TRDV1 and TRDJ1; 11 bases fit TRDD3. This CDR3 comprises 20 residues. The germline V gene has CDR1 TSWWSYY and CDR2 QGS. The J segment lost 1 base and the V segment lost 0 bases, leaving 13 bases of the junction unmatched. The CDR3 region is CALGELFFLLGDMRTDKLIF. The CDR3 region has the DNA TGTGCTCTTGGGGAACTATTCTTCCTACTGGGGGATATGCGCACCGATAAACTCATCTTT.

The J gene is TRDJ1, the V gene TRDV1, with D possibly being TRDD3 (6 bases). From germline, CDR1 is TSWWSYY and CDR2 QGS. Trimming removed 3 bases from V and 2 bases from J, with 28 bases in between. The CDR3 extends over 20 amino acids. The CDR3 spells CALGDRLCTQLGEETDKLIF. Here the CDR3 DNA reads TGTGCTCTTGGGGACAGACTATGCACACAACTGGGAGAGGAGACCGATAAACTCATCTTT.

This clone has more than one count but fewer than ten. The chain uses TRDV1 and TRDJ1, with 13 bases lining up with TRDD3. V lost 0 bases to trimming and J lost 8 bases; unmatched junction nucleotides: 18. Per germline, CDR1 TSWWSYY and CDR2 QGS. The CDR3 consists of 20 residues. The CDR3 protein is CALGELIFSVLGDTRGKLIF. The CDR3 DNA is TGTGCTCTTGGGGAACTGATCTTCTCTGTACTGGGGGATACGAGGGGGAAACTCATCTTT.

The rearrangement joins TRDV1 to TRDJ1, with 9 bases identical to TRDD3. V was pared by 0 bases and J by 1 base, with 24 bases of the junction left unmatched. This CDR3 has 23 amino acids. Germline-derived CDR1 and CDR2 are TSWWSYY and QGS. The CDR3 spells CALGELIPPFPYWGTRGTDKLIF. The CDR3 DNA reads TGTGCTCTTGGGGAACTAATACCTCCCTTCCCGTACTGGGGGACCCGCGGCACCGATAAACTCATCTTT.

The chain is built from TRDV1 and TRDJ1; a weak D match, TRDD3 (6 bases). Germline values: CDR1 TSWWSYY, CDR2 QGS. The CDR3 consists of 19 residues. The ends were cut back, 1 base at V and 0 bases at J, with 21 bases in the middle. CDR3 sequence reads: CALGEPEGEPLPYTDKLIF. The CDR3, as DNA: TGTGCTCTTGGGGAACCAGAGGGGGAACCACTCCCATACACCGATAAACTCATCTTT.

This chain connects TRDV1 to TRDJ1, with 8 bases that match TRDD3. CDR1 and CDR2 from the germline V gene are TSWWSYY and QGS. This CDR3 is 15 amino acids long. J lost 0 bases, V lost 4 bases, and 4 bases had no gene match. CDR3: CALGVWGKNTDKLIF. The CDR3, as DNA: TGTGCTCTTGGGGTCTGGGGGAAAAACACCGATAAACTCATCTTT.

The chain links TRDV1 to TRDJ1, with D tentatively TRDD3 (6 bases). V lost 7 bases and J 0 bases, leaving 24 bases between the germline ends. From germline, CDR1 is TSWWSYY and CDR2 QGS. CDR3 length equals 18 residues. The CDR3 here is CALARGRGRNEYTDKLIF. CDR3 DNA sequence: TGTGCTCTTGCACGCGGGAGGGGGAGAAACGAGTACACCGATAAACTCATCTTT.